This T cell receptor (beta chain) was obtained from a study of T cell clones after liver transplantation. Study overall: TCRbeta sequencing after a pre-transplant mixed lymphocyte reaction identified graft-donor-reactive clones, later tracked in post-transplant blood. HCV positivity affected three of eight recipients; the rest lacked autoimmune or viral indications.

Comments on this clone: What it binds is not known. Additional DNA sequences in this sample encode the identical CDR3.

Measured with immunoSEQ multiplex PCR; TCRdb has only the in-frame clones, and not every one. The sample includes around 6,000 clones, 79% of them seen just once. This CDR3 is 15 amino acids long. V lost 3 bases and J lost 5, with 17 bases in between. From germline, CDR1 is MDHEN and CDR2 SYDVKM. Sorting of unstimulated PBMCs yielded separate CD3+CD4+ and CD3+CD8+ fractions. Study-wide points: Small, mixed patient groups and varying post-transplant times limit these conclusions.

The V call is TRBV28, the J call TRBJ2-7; TRBD1 is a possible D gene (5 bases). The sequences come from CD8+ T cells from blood, collected 24 months after liver transplant. This clonotype was sampled from a human patient who received a liver transplant. Some T cells may possibly be graft donor cells. The CDR3 sequence: CASSFQGLSGHEQYF. Written as DNA, the CDR3 is TGTGCCAGCAGTTTTCAGGGTCTCTCGGGCCACGAGCAGTACTTC.